The 16 T cell receptor beta chains below were found in one sample sequenced in a study of blood T cell repertoires in COVID-19. Using immunoSEQ multiplex PCR, the repertoire was profiled, and TCRdb retains in-frame clones only, with some absent. The sample records a few hundred thousand clones, more than 75% being singletons. Sequencing input: peripheral blood. The source is an elderly woman with COVID-19, enrolled during active disease.

This clone was detected once. This sequence joins TRBV5-6 and TRBJ2-5; 8 bases align to TRBD1. Germline-derived CDR1 and CDR2 are SGHDT and YYEEEE. The CDR3 is 13 amino acids. The ends lost 4 bases at V and 6 bases at J; junction bases unmatched: 5. The CDR3 spells CASSLPGGKTQYF. Written as DNA, the CDR3 is TGTGCCAGCAGCCTTCCAGGGGGCAAGACCCAGTACTTC.

This rearrangement joins TRBV5-1 to TRBJ2-1, with D unresolved. CDR1 is SGHRS, CDR2 YFSETQ, per germline. Trimming removed 3 bases from V and 3 bases from J, with 7 bases in between. The CDR3 runs 13 residues. CDR3 amino acids: CASSWASYNEQFF. The CDR3 DNA sequence: TGCGCCAGCAGCTGGGCCAGCTACAATGAGCAGTTCTTC.

V gene TRBV7-9 combines with J gene TRBJ2-5; 9 positions match TRBD2. J gave up 1 base and V 5 bases, and 2 bases lay outside the gene matches. The CDR3 extends over 14 amino acids. Germline CDR1 reads SEHNR; CDR2 reads FQNEAQ (reference sequence). The CDR3 sequence is CASSQLAGQETQYF. CDR3 bases: TGTGCCAGCAGCCAACTAGCGGGCCAAGAGACCCAGTACTTC.

This clone was counted once. This chain joins TRBV24-1 and TRBJ2-5; D is possibly TRBD2 (5 bases). Looked up from germline, CDR1 is KGHDR and CDR2 is SFDVKD. V was cut by 2 bases and J by 2 bases, with 11 bases left in between. This CDR3 region has 15 residues. The CDR3 spells CATSDSPGSQETQYF. CDR3 DNA: TGTGCCACCAGTGATTCCCCTGGGAGTCAAGAGACCCAGTACTTC.

The J gene is TRBJ1-2, the V gene TRBV7-2; no clear D. Germline CDR1 and CDR2: SGHTA and FQGNSA. The CDR3 has 12 residues. The V end was cut by 1 base, the J end by 4 bases, with 4 bases between. The CDR3 region is CASSLDSYGYTF. Here the CDR3 DNA reads TGTGCCAGCAGCTTAGACAGCTATGGCTACACCTTC.

The chain links TRBV9 to TRBJ1-1, with D possibly TRBD1 on 6 matching bases. The CDR3 totals 14 residues. Germline CDR1 and CDR2: SGDLS and YYNGEE. The V gene lost 3 bases and the J gene lost 2 bases, with 11 bases spanning the gap. The CDR3 region is CASSEGQANTEAFF. In DNA form, the CDR3 reads TGTGCCAGCAGCGAGGGACAAGCCAACACTGAAGCTTTCTTT.

This clone was found a few times. The chain joins TRBV28 to TRBJ1-3; perhaps TRBD1 as D (5 bases). The CDR3 contains 16 residues. Germline V gene sequence: CDR1 MDHEN, CDR2 SYDVKM. Trimming shortened V by 7 bases and J by 0 bases, and 16 bases separated the two germline ends. The CDR3 DNA follows: TGTGCCAGCATAACCGGGACTGCTTACTCTGGAAACACCATATATTTT. This sequence encodes CASITGTAYSGNTIYF.

The V gene is TRBV28, the J gene TRBJ1-2; 9 nucleotides match TRBD1. Germline V gene lookup returns CDR1 MDHEN and CDR2 SYDVKM. This CDR3 contains 14 residues. Trimming removed 10 bases from V and 8 bases from J; junction bases left unmatched: 14. Written as DNA, the CDR3 is TGTGCCACCCAGAGAGGTAGACAGGGGGACGGCTACACCTTC. Amino acid sequence: CATQRGRQGDGYTF.

V usage is TRBV3-1 (or the pseudogene TRBV3-2) and J usage is TRBJ2-3; D may be TRBD1 (6 bases). The CDR3 loop spans 14 amino acids. V was shortened by 2 bases and J by 5 bases, with 11 bases between the two germline ends. Germline CDR1 and CDR2: LGHDT and YNNKEL (reference sequence). CDR3 DNA: TGTGCCAGCAGCCAATCCTTGGGACAAGATACGCAGTATTTT. It specifies CASSQSLGQDTQYF.

J is TRBJ1-5 and V is TRBV6-5, with D possibly being TRBD1 (5 bases). CDR3 length equals 15 residues. The germline gives CDR1 MNHEY, CDR2 SVGAGI. V lost 2 bases and J 6 bases, leaving 14 bases between the germline ends. In DNA, the CDR3 is TGTGCCAGCAGTTACGGGCCCGGGACTGGTCAGCCCCAGCATTTT. The encoded protein is CASSYGPGTGQPQHF.

This chain connects TRBV28 to TRBJ1-2; 9 nucleotides agree with TRBD1. The ends lost 2 bases at V and 7 bases at J; junction bases unmatched: 5. Germline CDR1 is MDHEN and CDR2 is SYDVKM. The CDR3 loop spans 14 amino acids. The chain's CDR3 is CASSLGTGLGGYTF. The CDR3 DNA is TGTGCCAGCAGTTTAGGGACAGGGCTTGGTGGCTACACCTTC.

The chain joins TRBV15 to TRBJ2-7; TRBD1 or TRBD2 may be the D gene (5 bases each). Looked up from germline, CDR1 is LNHNV and CDR2 is YYDKDF (reference sequence). The CDR3 extends over 14 amino acids. The ends were cut back, 5 bases at V and 1 base at J, with 12 bases in the middle. CDR3 residues: CATSGGGASYEQYF. The CDR3 nucleotides read TGTGCCACCAGCGGAGGTGGGGCTTCCTACGAGCAGTACTTC. The whole variable domain, remainder taken from reference TRBV15 and TRBJ2-7, is DAMVIQNPRYQVTQFGKPVTLSCSQTLNHNVMYWYQQKSSQAPKLLFHYYDKDFNNEADTPDNFQSRRPNTSFCFLDIRSPGLGDTAMYLCATSGGGASYEQYFGPGTRLTVT.

The chain links TRBV6-5 to TRBJ1-1; no reliable D call. V was cut by 0 bases and J by 5 bases, with 16 bases left in between. Per the germline V gene, CDR1 is MNHEY and CDR2 is SVGAGI. The CDR3 runs to 16 residues. CDR3: CASSYSVEGEGTEAFF. The CDR3 nucleotides are TGTGCCAGCAGTTACTCGGTAGAGGGAGAAGGGACTGAAGCTTTCTTT.

The V gene is TRBV4-1, the J gene TRBJ2-1, with TRBD2 as a possible D gene (5 bases). Germline loops: CDR1 MGHRA, CDR2 YSYEKL. This CDR3 spans 16 amino acids. Between the trimmed V and J ends, which lost 0 bases and 4 bases, there was a span of 13 bases. The CDR3 sequence: CASSQDSAREYNEQFF. CDR3 bases: TGCGCCAGCAGCCAAGACTCGGCCCGGGAATACAATGAGCAGTTCTTC.

The V gene is TRBV27, the J gene TRBJ1-2; possible D gene TRBD1, 6 bases. V dropped 8 bases and J dropped 0 bases, with 16 bases sitting between them. Germline CDR1 and CDR2: MNHEY and SMNVEV (reference sequence). This CDR3 is 15 amino acids long. CDR3 DNA sequence: TGTGCCAGCGGCACACCGGGACACCCTAACTATGGCTACACCTTC. Amino acid sequence: CASGTPGHPNYGYTF.

The chain carries TRBV11-1 and TRBJ1-2; 8 bases match TRBD1. Per germline, CDR1 SGHAT and CDR2 FQDESV (reference sequence). The ends lost 5 bases at V and 5 bases at J; junction bases unmatched: 10. The CDR3 has 15 amino acids. The CDR3 loop reads CASSPDRGAEYGYTF. As DNA, the CDR3 is TGTGCCAGCAGCCCCGACAGGGGCGCGGAGTATGGCTACACCTTC.